This T cell receptor beta chain was identified in a study of T cell repertoires and HLA-DP antigens. Study in general: Alloreactive CD4+ T cells targeted HLA-DP on transduced HeLa. Donors were two male and one female, aged 18-to-29 to 60-to-69.

Profiled with immunoSEQ multiplex PCR; TCRdb holds only in-frame clones, not every one. In the table there are 55,000 to 80,000 clones, about 82% of which are singletons. Points from the study as a whole: Average cumulative frequency of previously undetected clones was 36.3% against one allele and more than 50% against the other.

The CDR3 spans 13 residues. Points on this clone: Its antigen remains unidentified.

Sequenced sample: CD4+ T cells from PBMCs. V gene TRBV21-1 combines with J gene TRBJ2-3; whether TRBD2, the table's D call, matches the DNA was not checked. TRBV21-1 is a listed pseudogene. This TCR was sampled from a man aged 55-75 years in good health and CMV-seronegative. CDR3 amino acids: CASDEGRTDTQYF. CDR3 coding DNA: TGTGCCAGCGATGAGGGCCGTACAGATACGCAGTATTTT.